Sequencing of this T cell receptor (beta chain) was carried out in a study of cytomegalovirus exposure and HLA in healthy donors. Study-wide findings and caveats: Within the 120 or so validation repertoires, first-cohort TCR clusters tended to co-occur, according to a later analysis.

This clone has a handful of counts. Its antigen remains unidentified. V was clipped by 0 bases and J by 7 bases; unmatched bases: 5. CDR3 length: 15 residues. Germline values: CDR1 ENHRY, CDR2 SYGVKD. Sequencing was performed with immunoSEQ multiplex PCR; in TCRdb, only in-frame clones are kept and a portion is missing. Among about 140,000 clones, about 94% were seen once, and the ten largest hold about 1.7%. The rearrangement uses TRBV10-3 and TRBJ2-7; the match to TRBD2 covers 11 bases. This receptor was identified in a man aged 18 to 29 in good health and CMV-seropositive. The specimen sequenced was PBMCs. The CDR3 bases are TGTGCCATCAGTGAGTCGATAGCGGGAGGGGTAGAGCAGTACTTC. Translated, it gives CAISESIAGGVEQYF.